The 21 T cell receptor beta chains below come from one sample, sequenced in a study of cytomegalovirus exposure and HLA in healthy donors. Data came from immunoSEQ multiplex PCR; TCRdb stores just in-frame clones and leaves some out. The sample has over 150,000 clones, roughly 90% seen once; the top ten hold around 5%. Sequenced: PBMCs. The receptors were sampled from a woman aged 25 to 39 in good health and CMV-seronegative.

This sequence joins TRBV4-1 and TRBJ1-2; D is possibly TRBD1 (5 bases). Trimming cost V 1 base and J 2 bases, with 11 bases left between them. The CDR3 extends over 15 amino acids. Looked up from germline, CDR1 is MGHRA and CDR2 is YSYEKL. The CDR3 spells CASSQVGAQNYGYTF. CDR3 bases: TGCGCCAGCAGCCAAGTCGGGGCTCAGAACTATGGCTACACCTTC.

This clone occurred once. This chain uses TRBV7-3 with TRBJ2-1; TRBD1 matches at 7 bases. Per germline, CDR1 SGHTA and CDR2 FQGTGA. V lost 4 bases and J lost 9; bases outside the gene matches: 6. The CDR3 totals 13 residues. CDR3 sequence: CASSSIGTAEQFF. CDR3 nucleotides: TGTGCCAGCAGCTCGATCGGGACAGCTGAGCAGTTCTTC.

The genes are TRBV4-1 and TRBJ1-1, with D perhaps TRBD1 (6 bases). From germline, CDR1 is MGHRA and CDR2 YSYEKL. V lost 7 bases, J lost 0 bases, and 12 bases lay in between. This CDR3 has 14 residues. As DNA, the CDR3 is TGCGCCAGCAAAACAGGGCCGATGAACACTGAAGCTTTCTTT. The encoded protein is CASKTGPMNTEAFF.

V usage is TRBV4-3 and J usage is TRBJ2-7; possible D gene TRBD2, 5 bases. The ends were cut back, 7 bases at V and 5 bases at J, with 12 bases in the middle. CDR3 length: 12 residues. Germline V gene sequence: CDR1 LGHNA, CDR2 YSLEER. The CDR3 DNA sequence: TGCGCCAGCATCGGGGTTCGGGACGAGCAGTACTTC. It codes for CASIGVRDEQYF.

This clone was found once. V and J are TRBV2 and TRBJ1-6; 7 bases fit TRBD1. The V gene's germline CDR1 is SNHLY and CDR2 FYNNEI. Losses at the gene ends were 1 base for V and 7 bases for J; bases not matched to a gene: 4. This CDR3 region has 15 residues. The CDR3 is CASSEEGRGNSPLHF. DNA of the CDR3: TGTGCCAGCAGTGAAGAGGGCAGGGGGAATTCACCCCTCCACTTT. Supplemented by reference TRBV2 and TRBJ1-6, the full variable domain reads EPEVTQTPSHQVTQMGQEVILRCVPISNHLYFYWYRQILGQKVEFLVSFYNNEISEKSEIFDDQFSVERPDGSNFTLKIRSTKLEDSAMYFCASSEEGRGNSPLHFGNGTRLTVT.

The chain links TRBV4-1 to TRBJ2-7, with a tentative D call TRBD1 (5 bases). The CDR3 length is 15 residues. Germline V gene lookup returns CDR1 MGHRA and CDR2 YSYEKL. Trimming removed 1 base at V and 0 bases at J, with 10 bases between. The DNA of the CDR3 is TGCGCCAGCAGCCAAGGGGTGACAGTCTCCTACGAGCAGTACTTC. Translation gives CASSQGVTVSYEQYF.

The chain recombines TRBV28 with TRBJ1-1; a weak D match, TRBD1 (5 bases). The germline V gene has CDR1 MDHEN and CDR2 SYDVKM. V lost 3 bases and J 5 bases, leaving 10 bases between the germline ends. This CDR3 has 13 amino acids. CDR3 in amino acids: CASSLGGWTEAFF. CDR3 sequence (DNA): TGTGCCAGCAGTTTGGGGGGTTGGACTGAAGCTTTCTTT.

The V and J genes are TRBV6-6 and TRBJ1-5; D unresolved. V was trimmed by 3 bases and J by 5 bases, leaving 8 bases between them. This CDR3 has 13 residues. Germline V gives CDR1 MNHNY, CDR2 SVGAGI (reference sequence). CDR3 residues: CASSYSGDQPQHF. DNA for the CDR3: TGTGCCAGCAGTTATTCCGGGGATCAGCCCCAGCATTTT.

The V call is TRBV5-4, the J call TRBJ1-2; tentatively, D is TRBD1 (5 bases). V lost 0 bases to trimming and J lost 6 bases, with 9 bases between them. The CDR3 is 13 residues long. CDR1 SGHNT and CDR2 YYREEE come from the germline V gene (reference sequence). The CDR3 spells CASSLAGTNGYTF. The CDR3 DNA reads TGTGCCAGCAGCTTGGCCGGGACTAATGGCTACACCTTC.

The chain employs TRBV7-2 and TRBJ1-2; 12 positions match TRBD1. This CDR3 region has 17 residues. V lost 0 bases to trimming and J lost 4 bases; unmatched junction nucleotides: 6. Per germline, CDR1 SGHTA and CDR2 FQGNSA. This CDR3 is CASSLARGTGGSYGYTF. The DNA for the CDR3 is TGTGCCAGCAGCTTAGCGCGTGGGACAGGGGGCTCCTATGGCTACACCTTC. The full variable domain, rest sourced from reference TRBV7-2 and TRBJ1-2, is GAGVSQSPSNKVTEKGKDVELRCDPISGHTALYWYRQSLGQGLEFLIYFQGNSAPDKSGLPSDRFSAERTGGSVSTLTIQRTQQEDSAVYLCASSLARGTGGSYGYTFGSGTRLTVV.

The chain employs TRBV28 and TRBJ1-2; weak D call: TRBD1 (5 bases). V was trimmed by 5 bases and J by 2 bases, leaving 9 bases between them. The germline V gene encodes CDR1 MDHEN and CDR2 SYDVKM. The CDR3 contains 13 residues. CDR3 in amino acids: CASSTGGNYGYTF. CDR3 DNA sequence: TGTGCCAGCAGTACTGGGGGGAACTATGGCTACACCTTC.

In its sample, this clone was seen once. The chain couples TRBV4-1 to TRBJ2-1; 10 nucleotides agree with TRBD2. CDR3 length: 18 residues. CDR1 is MGHRA and CDR2 is YSYEKL in the germline V gene. J lost 7 bases, V lost 0 bases, and 12 bases had no gene match. CDR3 coding DNA: TGCGCCAGCAGCCAAGATCCCCTAGCGGGGGCAAAGGCAAATGAGCAGTTCTTC. As protein: CASSQDPLAGAKANEQFF.

The chain has TRBV27 and TRBJ2-3, with D possibly matching TRBD1 (6 bases). The V gene lost 5 bases and the J gene lost 5 bases, with 14 bases spanning the gap. Germline assignment: CDR1 MNHEY and CDR2 SMNVEV (reference sequence). The CDR3 covers 14 residues. The CDR3 here is CASSRGRGLDTQYF. The CDR3 bases are TGTGCCAGCAGTAGGGGGAGAGGGCTAGATACGCAGTATTTT.

V and J are TRBV5-1 and TRBJ2-2; 10 positions agree with TRBD1. CDR1 SGHRS and CDR2 YFSETQ come from the germline V gene. The CDR3 extends over 17 amino acids. V shed 3 bases, J shed 3 bases, and the junction held 8 bases outside the gene matches. CDR3 sequence reads: CASSSSPDRGDTGELFF. CDR3 in DNA: TGCGCCAGCAGCTCCTCACCGGACAGGGGGGACACCGGGGAGCTGTTTTTT.

The chain has TRBV29-1 and TRBJ2-7; 13 nucleotides match TRBD2. The germline CDR1 and CDR2 sequences are SQVTM and ANQGSEA. This CDR3 contains 15 residues. V gave up 5 bases and J gave up 3 bases; unmatched junction bases: 7. Written as DNA, the CDR3 is TGCAGCGTTCGCCAGGGACTAGCGGGGAACTACGAGCAGTACTTC. Its protein is CSVRQGLAGNYEQYF.

The rearrangement uses TRBV20-1 and TRBJ2-7; a weak D match, TRBD1 (5 bases). Germline V gene sequence: CDR1 DFQATT, CDR2 SNEGSKA (reference sequence). The length of the CDR3 is 11 residues. Trimming removed 5 bases from V and 4 bases from J, with 9 bases in between. In DNA, the CDR3 is TGCAGTGCTTTGACAGCTTACGAGCAGTACTTC. It specifies CSALTAYEQYF.

V is TRBV5-1 and J is TRBJ2-7; maybe TRBD1 (5 bases). The CDR3 is 14 residues long. CDR1 SGHRS and CDR2 YFSETQ come from the germline V gene. V was pared by 4 bases and J by 3 bases, with 14 bases between. The DNA of the CDR3 is TGCGCCAGCAGCCTGAGGACAAGCAACTACGAGCAGTACTTC. Translation gives CASSLRTSNYEQYF.

The chain has TRBV5-4 and TRBJ2-1, with D unresolved. Germline lookup yields CDR1 SGHNT and CDR2 YYREEE (reference sequence). Trimming stripped 0 bases from V and 1 base from J, with 8 bases between. This CDR3 has 15 amino acids. CDR3 DNA: TGTGCCAGCAGCTTGGAGGCGGTTTCCTACAATGAGCAGTTCTTC. It specifies CASSLEAVSYNEQFF.

The rearrangement links TRBV7-2 to TRBJ2-7; 7 nucleotides line up with TRBD2. V dropped 1 base and J dropped 1; count of bases not matched to a gene: 4. The CDR3 consists of 15 residues. The germline gives CDR1 SGHTA, CDR2 FQGNSA. The CDR3 coding sequence is TGTGCCAGCAGCTTAGAAGCGGGACGGTCCTACGAGCAGTACTTC. It encodes CASSLEAGRSYEQYF.

V usage is TRBV5-5 and J usage is TRBJ2-7; 7 bases map to TRBD1. This CDR3 comprises 15 residues. The V segment lost 3 bases and the J segment 6 bases; nucleotides outside the gene matches: 12. Germline values: CDR1 SGHKS, CDR2 YYEKEE (reference sequence). The DNA of the CDR3 is TGTGCCAGCAGCTCCCTGGCGCGACAGGGATCCGAGCAGTACTTC. Its protein is CASSSLARQGSEQYF.

The V and J genes are TRBV6-5 and TRBJ1-1, with D perhaps matching TRBD1 (5 bases). The CDR3 totals 12 residues. The V and J ends lost 0 bases and 11 bases respectively, with 10 bases between them. Germline CDR1 MNHEY, CDR2 SVGAGI. The CDR3: CASSYSMGQAFF. The CDR3 region has the DNA TGTGCCAGCAGTTACTCGATGGGGCAGGCTTTCTTT.